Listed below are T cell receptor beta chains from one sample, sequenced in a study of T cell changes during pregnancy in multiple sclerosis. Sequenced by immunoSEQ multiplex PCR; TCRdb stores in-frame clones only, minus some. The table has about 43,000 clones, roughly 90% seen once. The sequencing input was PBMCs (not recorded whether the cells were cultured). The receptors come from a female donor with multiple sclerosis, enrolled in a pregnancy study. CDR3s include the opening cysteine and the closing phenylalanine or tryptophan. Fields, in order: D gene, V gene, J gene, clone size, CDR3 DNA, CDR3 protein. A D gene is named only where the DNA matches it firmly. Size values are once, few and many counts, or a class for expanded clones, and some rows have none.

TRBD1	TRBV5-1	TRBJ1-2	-	TGCGCCAGCAGCCTGGGCCGGGACAGGGTGGACTATGGCTACACCTTC	CASSLGRDRVDYGYTF
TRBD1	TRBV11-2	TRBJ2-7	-	TGTGCCAGCAGCTTTGTTGGACAGGGAGACGAGCAGTACTTC	CASSFVGQGDEQYF
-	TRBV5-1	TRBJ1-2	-	TGCGCCAGCGGCGAACAGGGATCGAACTATGGCTACACCTTC	CASGEQGSNYGYTF
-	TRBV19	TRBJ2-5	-	TGTGCCAGTAGTATAATGAACCAAGAGACCCAGTACTTC	CASSIMNQETQYF
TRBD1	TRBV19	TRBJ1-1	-	TGTGCCAGTAGTAGTAAGAGGACAGGGAACACTGAAGCTTTCTTT	CASSSKRTGNTEAFF
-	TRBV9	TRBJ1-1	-	TGTGCCAGCAGCGTATTAAGCGGGGACACTGAAGCTTTCTTT	CASSVLSGDTEAFF
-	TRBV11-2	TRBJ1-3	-	TGTGCCAGCAGCTCCTTACCGACTTCCGATGAGGTGGGAAACACCATATATTTT	CASSSLPTSDEVGNTIYF
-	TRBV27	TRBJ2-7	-	TGTGCCAGCAGTTTAGAGGGGGTTTCCTACGAGCAGTACTTC	CASSLEGVSYEQYF
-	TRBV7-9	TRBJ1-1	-	TGTGCCAGCAGCCCCATCTTCAGTAACACTGAAGCTTTCTTT	CASSPIFSNTEAFF
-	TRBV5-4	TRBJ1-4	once	TGTGCCAGCAGCTTGGGCCCTAATAATGAAAAACTGTTTTTT	CASSLGPNNEKLFF
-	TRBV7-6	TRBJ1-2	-	TGTGCCAGCAGCTTAAGTGGAGACAAGGACGCGAATGGCTACACCTTC	CASSLSGDKDANGYTF
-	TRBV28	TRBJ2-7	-	TGTGCCAGCAGCCAAAGGGACAAAAGTGAGCAGTACTTC	CASSQRDKSEQYF
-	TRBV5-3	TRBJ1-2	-	TGTGCCAGAAGCTTGGAGGCAGGGGAAACCTATGGCTACACCTTC	CARSLEAGETYGYTF
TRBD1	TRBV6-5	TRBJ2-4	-	TGTGCCAGCAGTTACTCGACCAGGGGGCAAAACATTCAGTACTTC	CASSYSTRGQNIQYF
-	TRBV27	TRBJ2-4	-	TGTGCCAGCAGTTTATCACTGGACCCAGGTGTTGGCAAAAACATTCAGTACTTC	CASSLSLDPGVGKNIQYF
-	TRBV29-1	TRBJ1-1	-	TGCAGCGTTGAATTGGAGGTGAACACTGAAGCTTTCTTT	CSVELEVNTEAFF
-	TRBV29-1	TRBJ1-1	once	TGCAGCGTTGAGACCGGGCCCAGGAACACTGAAGCTTTCTTT	CSVETGPRNTEAFF
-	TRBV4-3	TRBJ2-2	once	TGCGCCAGCAGCCAAGAAGGGGGGGCGGGCACCGGGGAGCTGTTTTTT	CASSQEGGAGTGELFF
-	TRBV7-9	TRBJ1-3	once	TGTGCCAGCAGCTTAGCCTATATGTCTACTGGAAACACCATATATTTT	CASSLAYMSTGNTIYF
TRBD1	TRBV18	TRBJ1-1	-	TGTGCCAGCTCCTCGTTACAGGGGCCTGGTGAAGCTTTCTTT	CASSSLQGPGEAFF
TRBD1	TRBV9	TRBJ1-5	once	TGTGCCAGCAGCGCGGGACAGACCAATCAGCCCCAGCATTTT	CASSAGQTNQPQHF
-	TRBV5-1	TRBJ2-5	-	TGCGCCAGCAGCCTGGACAGTCGTGGAGAGACCCAGTACTTC	CASSLDSRGETQYF
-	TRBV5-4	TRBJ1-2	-	TGTGCCAGCAGCTTGTGGTCAGGGAGGGGAGGCTACACCTTC	CASSLWSGRGGYTF
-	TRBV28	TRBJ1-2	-	TGTGCCAGCAGTTCAGGCAACTATGGCTACACCTTC	CASSSGNYGYTF
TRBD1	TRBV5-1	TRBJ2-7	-	TGCGCCAGCAGCTTGCGCGGACAGGGGGACTCCTACGAGCAGTACTTC	CASSLRGQGDSYEQYF
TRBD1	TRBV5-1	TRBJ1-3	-	TGCGCCAGCAGCTGGGGACAGGCCCACTCTGGAAACACCATATATTTT	CASSWGQAHSGNTIYF
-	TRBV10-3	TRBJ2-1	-	TGTGCCATCACCAGCCCAGACCCGTACAATGAGCAGTTCTTC	CAITSPDPYNEQFF